This entry lists 17 T cell receptor beta chains sequenced from one sample in a study of T cell responses to AZD1222 COVID-19 vaccine. Libraries were prepared by immunoSEQ multiplex PCR; TCRdb keeps only in-frame clonotypes and omits some of them. The sample gives 84,000 or so clones, roughly nine tenths of which show up once; approximately 2.1% is in the top ten. Sample: peripheral blood, taken on day 0 of AZD1222 vaccination. These receptors were taken from an adult in good health.

This rearrangement joins TRBV2 to TRBJ2-2, with D possibly matching TRBD1 (6 bases). Per germline, CDR1 SNHLY and CDR2 FYNNEI. The CDR3 spans 12 residues. Trimming removed 5 bases from V and 6 bases from J, with 7 bases in between. The CDR3 region has the DNA TGTGCCAGCAGTAGGACAGCCGGGGAGCTGTTTTTT. Translation: CASSRTAGELFF.

This chain links TRBV11-2 with TRBJ2-7, with 7 bases lining up with TRBD1. J was trimmed by 2 bases and V by 5 bases; bases with no gene match: 12. Germline values: CDR1 SGHAT, CDR2 FQNNGV. The CDR3 loop spans 16 amino acids. This chain's CDR3 is CASSPPRQGATYEQYF. DNA for the CDR3: TGTGCCAGCAGCCCCCCGAGACAGGGCGCTACCTACGAGCAGTACTTC.

The CDR3 nucleotides are TGTGCCAGCAGGTCCAGGGGAGGGACTCTTGAAGCTTTCTTT. It yields the protein CASRSRGGTLEAFF. This chain joins TRBV27 and TRBJ1-1; tentatively, D is TRBD1 (6 bases). The length of the CDR3 is 14 residues. Trimming stripped 6 bases from V and 7 bases from J, with 18 bases between. Germline lookup yields CDR1 MNHEY and CDR2 SMNVEV (reference sequence).

The chain links TRBV4-3 to TRBJ2-3; possibly TRBD1 or TRBD2 for D (5 bases each). This CDR3 comprises 15 residues. Germline V gives CDR1 LGHNA, CDR2 YSLEER. Trimming removed 4 bases from V and 4 bases from J, with 15 bases in between. CDR3 protein: CASSLTGRRADTQYF. Written as DNA, the CDR3 is TGCGCCAGCAGCCTCACGGGGCGTCGCGCAGATACGCAGTATTTT.

V is TRBV7-2 and J is TRBJ2-7, with 7 positions matching TRBD1. The CDR3 has 14 amino acids. The V gene end was trimmed by 4 bases and the J gene end by 6 bases; junction bases not matched to a gene: 9. Germline V gene sequence: CDR1 SGHTA, CDR2 FQGNSA. CDR3 loop: CASSSLGQVREQYF. The CDR3 coding sequence is TGTGCCAGCAGCTCCCTCGGACAGGTTCGCGAGCAGTACTTC.

The chain employs TRBV4-1 and TRBJ1-1, with D tentatively TRBD1 (6 bases). This CDR3 has 14 residues. Germline V gene lookup returns CDR1 MGHRA and CDR2 YSYEKL. V was trimmed by 4 bases and J by 4 bases, leaving 13 bases between them. The CDR3: CASSRKGGGTEAFF. The CDR3 nucleotides are TGCGCCAGCAGCCGCAAAGGGGGGGGCACTGAAGCTTTCTTT.

In this sample, this clone turned up a few times. The chain has TRBV5-1 and TRBJ1-5; unclear D gene. Looked up from germline, CDR1 is SGHRS and CDR2 is YFSETQ. The CDR3 runs to 15 residues. Trimming pared 5 bases from V and 1 base from J, leaving 13 bases between. CDR3 loop: CASRGGTESNQPQHF. DNA for the CDR3: TGCGCCAGCAGAGGTGGCACCGAAAGCAATCAGCCCCAGCATTTT.

The chain links TRBV2 to TRBJ1-6, with 7 bases matching TRBD1. Germline-derived CDR1 and CDR2 are SNHLY and FYNNEI. With 9 bases clipped from V and 9 bases from J, the junction kept 8 bases outside the gene matches. The CDR3 consists of 13 residues. CDR3 sequence: CASTDREISPLHF. CDR3 in DNA: TGTGCCAGTACCGACAGGGAGATTTCACCCCTCCACTTT. Using reference TRBV2 and TRBJ1-6 for the parts outside the CDR3, the full variable domain is EPEVTQTPSHQVTQMGQEVILRCVPISNHLYFYWYRQILGQKVEFLVSFYNNEISEKSEIFDDQFSVERPDGSNFTLKIRSTKLEDSAMYFCASTDREISPLHFGNGTRLTVT.

The chain combines TRBV19 with TRBJ2-7; TRBD2 agrees at 11 bases. The trim removed 5 bases at V and 7 bases at J, leaving 13 bases unmatched. This CDR3 is built from 16 residues. The V gene's germline CDR1 is LNHDA and CDR2 SQIVND (reference sequence). CDR3 coding DNA: TGTGCCAGTAGTTTCCAACGACTAGCGGGGTTGCAAGAGCAGTACTTC. This codes for CASSFQRLAGLQEQYF. Full variable domain (remainder filled in from reference TRBV19 and TRBJ2-7): DGGITQSPKYLFRKEGQNVTLSCEQNLNHDAMYWYRQDPGQGLRLIYYSQIVNDFQKGDIAEGYSVSREKKESFPLTVTSAQKNPTAFYLCASSFQRLAGLQEQYFGPGTRLTVT.

The chain recombines TRBV6-6 with TRBJ2-7, with D perhaps TRBD1 or TRBD2 (5 bases each). The length of the CDR3 is 14 residues. The V end lost 7 bases, the J end lost 0 bases, and 13 bases lay between the germline ends. Germline CDR1 is MNHNY and CDR2 is SVGAGI (reference sequence). In DNA, the CDR3 is TGTGCCAGCAAACCCGCAGGGAGCTCCTACGAGCAGTACTTC. It translates to CASKPAGSSYEQYF.

This clone appeared once. The V and J genes are TRBV27 and TRBJ1-2, with D tentatively TRBD1 (5 bases). The V end was cut by 5 bases, the J end by 4 bases, with 14 bases between. The CDR3 is 14 residues long. The germline gives CDR1 MNHEY, CDR2 SMNVEV (reference sequence). CDR3 sequence: CASSQGPRAYGYTF. Here the CDR3 DNA reads TGTGCCAGCAGTCAGGGACCGCGGGCCTATGGCTACACCTTC.

V gene TRBV19 combines with J gene TRBJ1-1; D is perhaps TRBD1 (5 bases). Germline CDR1 and CDR2: LNHDA and SQIVND (reference sequence). There are 13 residues in the CDR3. Trimming left V 7 bases short and J 0 bases short, with 9 bases between. CDR3 sequence (DNA): TGTGCCAGTATGGGGGGATTGAACACTGAAGCTTTCTTT. It is translated as CASMGGLNTEAFF. Full variable domain (rest looked up from reference TRBV19 and TRBJ1-1): DGGITQSPKYLFRKEGQNVTLSCEQNLNHDAMYWYRQDPGQGLRLIYYSQIVNDFQKGDIAEGYSVSREKKESFPLTVTSAQKNPTAFYLCASMGGLNTEAFFGQGTRLTVV.

The chain is built from TRBV3-1 (or the pseudogene TRBV3-2) and TRBJ1-1; D ambiguous. V gave up 1 base and J gave up 6 bases, with 6 bases separating them. The CDR3 consists of 12 residues. The germline V gene has CDR1 LGHDT and CDR2 YNNKEL (reference sequence). CDR3: CASSQGVSEAFF. The CDR3 DNA is TGTGCCAGCAGCCAAGGAGTGTCTGAAGCTTTCTTT.

The chain employs TRBV5-8 and TRBJ2-7; 9 nucleotides align to TRBD1. The germline V gene encodes CDR1 SGHTS and CDR2 YDEGEE. This CDR3 has 15 amino acids. V shed 3 bases, J shed 3 bases, and the junction held 7 bases outside the gene matches. CDR3 nucleotides: TGTGCCAGCAGCTCGTCCGGGACAGGGATCTACGAGCAGTACTTC. The encoded protein is CASSSSGTGIYEQYF.

DNA for the CDR3: TGTGCCAGCAGCTTAGAGTCCTGGAATTCACCCCTCCACTTT. Its protein is CASSLESWNSPLHF. The genes are TRBV7-9 and TRBJ1-6, with D unclear. Per germline, CDR1 SEHNR and CDR2 FQNEAQ (reference sequence). V lost 1 base and J 7 bases, leaving 8 bases between the germline ends. The CDR3 is made up of 14 amino acids.

As DNA, the CDR3 is TGTGCCAGCAGTTACACCGGGGGGCTCCGAAACACCATATATTTT. It encodes CASSYTGGLRNTIYF. The rearrangement joins TRBV6-6 to TRBJ1-3, with a tentative D call TRBD1 (6 bases). V lost 2 bases to trimming and J lost 5 bases, with 13 bases between them. Germline CDR1 MNHNY, CDR2 SVGAGI (reference sequence). The CDR3 extends over 15 amino acids.

The rearrangement uses TRBV30 and TRBJ1-4; D gene ambiguous. Trimming removed 1 base at V and 1 base at J, with 10 bases between. Germline V lookup: CDR1 GTSNPN, CDR2 SVGIG (reference sequence). CDR3 length equals 15 residues. The CDR3 DNA is TGTGCCTGGAGTGCCCACAGAGGAACTAATGAAAAACTGTTTTTT. Amino acid sequence: CAWSAHRGTNEKLFF.